These T cell receptor beta chains were read from a single sample in a study of cytomegalovirus exposure and HLA in healthy donors. This table comes from immunoSEQ multiplex PCR, and its TCRdb copy is limited to in-frame clones, with some not included. The sample carries 85,000 to 110,000 clones, around 61% recorded once. Sequencing was carried out using PBMCs. The source is a woman aged 45-65 years in good health and CMV-seronegative. Each CDR3 is given with its conserved first and last residue. Each record gives: V gene, J gene, D gene, clone size, CDR3 DNA, CDR3 protein. The D gene is left open where the match is weak. The listing skips clone size in some rows; elsewhere it reads once, few, many or a size class.

v_call: TRBV7-8; j_call: TRBJ2-3; d_call: -; clone_size: -; cdr3_nt: TGTGCCAGCGGTAGGGCTAGCGGCACAGATACGCAGTATTTT; cdr3_aa: CASGRASGTDTQYF
v_call: TRBV6-5; j_call: TRBJ1-6; d_call: -; clone_size: few; cdr3_nt: TGTGCCAGCAGTAGAGTGACAAAGGGGGATTCACCCCTCCACTTT; cdr3_aa: CASSRVTKGDSPLHF
v_call: TRBV6-5; j_call: TRBJ1-1; d_call: -; clone_size: -; cdr3_nt: TGTGCCAGCAGTTACTCCCGGTGGAACACTGAAGCTTTCTTT; cdr3_aa: CASSYSRWNTEAFF
v_call: TRBV18; j_call: TRBJ1-4; d_call: -; clone_size: -; cdr3_nt: TGTGCCAGCTCACCTCGCGGGATCGATGGCGAAAAACTGTTTTTT; cdr3_aa: CASSPRGIDGEKLFF
v_call: TRBV7-9; j_call: TRBJ1-2; d_call: TRBD1; clone_size: few; cdr3_nt: TGTGCCAGCAGCTTAGGGACAGGGGGCGCGAACTATGGCTACACCTTC; cdr3_aa: CASSLGTGGANYGYTF
v_call: TRBV12-5; j_call: TRBJ1-3; d_call: -; clone_size: -; cdr3_nt: TGTGCTAGTGGTTTTTCGTCTGGAAACACCATATATTTT; cdr3_aa: CASGFSSGNTIYF
v_call: TRBV6-5; j_call: TRBJ1-6; d_call: TRBD1; clone_size: -; cdr3_nt: TGTGCCAGCAGTTATAACAGGGGTTCCTATAATTCACCCCTCCACTTT; cdr3_aa: CASSYNRGSYNSPLHF
v_call: TRBV2; j_call: TRBJ1-5; d_call: TRBD1; clone_size: -; cdr3_nt: TGTGCCAGCAGTGAACAGGGGGCCAGCAATCAGCCCCAGCATTTT; cdr3_aa: CASSEQGASNQPQHF
v_call: TRBV30; j_call: TRBJ2-1; d_call: TRBD2; clone_size: -; cdr3_nt: TGTGCCTGGAGCCATAGCGGGGGGGGATACAATGAGCAGTTCTTC; cdr3_aa: CAWSHSGGGYNEQFF
v_call: TRBV7-7; j_call: TRBJ2-3; d_call: -; clone_size: -; cdr3_nt: TGTGCCAGCAGCTTAGCTAGCCTAAACACAGATACGCAGTATTTT; cdr3_aa: CASSLASLNTDTQYF
v_call: TRBV2; j_call: TRBJ2-1; d_call: -; clone_size: -; cdr3_nt: TGTGCCAGCAGTGTATCTTGGGACATTTCCTACAATGAGCAGTTCTTC; cdr3_aa: CASSVSWDISYNEQFF
v_call: TRBV28; j_call: TRBJ2-1; d_call: TRBD1; clone_size: -; cdr3_nt: TGTGCCAGCAGTTTAGGAGCAGGGGGCAATGAGCAGTTCTTC; cdr3_aa: CASSLGAGGNEQFF
v_call: TRBV11-2; j_call: TRBJ2-7; d_call: TRBD2; clone_size: -; cdr3_nt: TGTGCCAGCAGCCCAGAACTAGCGGGAGGGGGCTACGAGCAGTACTTC; cdr3_aa: CASSPELAGGGYEQYF
v_call: TRBV7-2; j_call: TRBJ2-5; d_call: -; clone_size: -; cdr3_nt: TGTGCCAGCAGCCCCGCAGGGGTCACGGAGACCCAGTACTTC; cdr3_aa: CASSPAGVTETQYF
v_call: TRBV6-5; j_call: TRBJ1-2; d_call: -; clone_size: -; cdr3_nt: TGTGCCAGCAGAGACGAACCCACGGGGAACTATGGCTACACCTTC; cdr3_aa: CASRDEPTGNYGYTF
v_call: TRBV6-1; j_call: TRBJ2-6; d_call: -; clone_size: -; cdr3_nt: TGTGCCAGCAAGTTACGCGACTCTGGGGCCAACGTCCTGACTTTC; cdr3_aa: CASKLRDSGANVLTF
v_call: TRBV27; j_call: TRBJ1-4; d_call: -; clone_size: -; cdr3_nt: TGTGCCAGCAGTCCTCTCGTCGGTTCCGAAAAACTGTTTTTT; cdr3_aa: CASSPLVGSEKLFF
v_call: TRBV18; j_call: TRBJ2-5; d_call: -; clone_size: -; cdr3_nt: TGTGCCAGCTCACCAGCCCGGGCGGGTTATGAGACCCAGTACTTC; cdr3_aa: CASSPARAGYETQYF
v_call: TRBV6-6; j_call: TRBJ1-4; d_call: -; clone_size: -; cdr3_nt: TGTGCCAGCAGTAGGACAGTTGCAACTAATGAAAAACTGTTTTTT; cdr3_aa: CASSRTVATNEKLFF
v_call: TRBV7-6; j_call: TRBJ2-1; d_call: TRBD2; clone_size: -; cdr3_nt: TGTGCCAGCAGCTTAGGGACTAGCGGGGTCAATGAGCAGTTCTTC; cdr3_aa: CASSLGTSGVNEQFF
v_call: TRBV4-3; j_call: TRBJ1-5; d_call: TRBD1; clone_size: -; cdr3_nt: TGCGCCAGCAGCCAAGGGACAGGGGGCTCAAATCAGCCCCAGCATTTT; cdr3_aa: CASSQGTGGSNQPQHF
v_call: TRBV4-2; j_call: TRBJ2-7; d_call: TRBD2; clone_size: once; cdr3_nt: TGTGCCAGCAGCCAAGATGAGGTCTTTGGTGGAAGCGGGAGTAACTACGAGCAGTACTTC; cdr3_aa: CASSQDEVFGGSGSNYEQYF
v_call: TRBV10-1; j_call: TRBJ2-7; d_call: -; clone_size: -; cdr3_nt: TGCGCCAGCAGTGAGTCGAAAGGGGGAAAGGACGAGCAGTACTTC; cdr3_aa: CASSESKGGKDEQYF
v_call: TRBV4-1; j_call: TRBJ1-5; d_call: -; clone_size: few; cdr3_nt: TGCGCCAGCAGCCAAGAAAGAAACAGGGATCAGCCCCAGCATTTT; cdr3_aa: CASSQERNRDQPQHF
v_call: TRBV12-5; j_call: TRBJ1-4; d_call: TRBD1; clone_size: -; cdr3_nt: TGTGCTAGTGGTCGACAGGGGGTTCATGAAAAACTGTTTTTT; cdr3_aa: CASGRQGVHEKLFF
v_call: TRBV5-1; j_call: TRBJ1-2; d_call: -; clone_size: few; cdr3_nt: TGCGCCAGCAGCTTAACAGCAACTAACTATGGCTACACCTTC; cdr3_aa: CASSLTATNYGYTF
v_call: TRBV28; j_call: TRBJ1-1; d_call: -; clone_size: -; cdr3_nt: TGTGCCAGCAGGGCGGTCATGAACACTGAAGCTTTCTTT; cdr3_aa: CASRAVMNTEAFF
v_call: TRBV7-8; j_call: TRBJ2-3; d_call: TRBD2; clone_size: -; cdr3_nt: TGTGCCAGCAGCCCGCCTACCCCAGGACTAGCTGTTGCAGATACGCAGTATTTT; cdr3_aa: CASSPPTPGLAVADTQYF
v_call: TRBV19; j_call: TRBJ1-1; d_call: TRBD1; clone_size: -; cdr3_nt: TGTGCCAGTAGATCCATGACAGGGGGGGCCACTGAAGCTTTCTTT; cdr3_aa: CASRSMTGGATEAFF
v_call: TRBV5-8; j_call: TRBJ2-7; d_call: -; clone_size: -; cdr3_nt: TGTGCCGTCGGGGAAGCCTACGAGCAGTACTTC; cdr3_aa: CAVGEAYEQYF
v_call: TRBV18; j_call: TRBJ1-2; d_call: TRBD1; clone_size: -; cdr3_nt: TGTGCCAGCTCACCACCCGGTGTTGGGACAGGGGGCGCCTATGGCTACACCTTC; cdr3_aa: CASSPPGVGTGGAYGYTF
v_call: TRBV7-9; j_call: TRBJ1-4; d_call: -; clone_size: -; cdr3_nt: TGTGCCAGCAGCCTGACAACACAGGGCGTCGGGGAAAAACTGTTTTTT; cdr3_aa: CASSLTTQGVGEKLFF
v_call: TRBV10-3; j_call: TRBJ2-2; d_call: -; clone_size: -; cdr3_nt: TGTGCCATCAGCCCCTCGGAGAGCACCGGGGAGCTGTTTTTT; cdr3_aa: CAISPSESTGELFF
v_call: TRBV15; j_call: TRBJ1-2; d_call: -; clone_size: -; cdr3_nt: TGTGCCACCAGCAGAGATCGGGACTATGGCTACACCTTC; cdr3_aa: CATSRDRDYGYTF
v_call: TRBV5-1; j_call: TRBJ2-2; d_call: TRBD2; clone_size: -; cdr3_nt: TGCGCCAGCAGCTTGCCTGGGGGGGAAGCCGGGGAGCTGTTTTTT; cdr3_aa: CASSLPGGEAGELFF
v_call: TRBV19; j_call: TRBJ2-5; d_call: -; clone_size: -; cdr3_nt: TGTGCCAGTACCCCCACGGCGAGCAGGGGCTGGGAGACCCAGTACTTC; cdr3_aa: CASTPTASRGWETQYF
v_call: TRBV7-9; j_call: TRBJ2-6; d_call: -; clone_size: -; cdr3_nt: TGTGCCAGCAGCTTAGTTGGCACTGGGGCCAACGTCCTGACTTTC; cdr3_aa: CASSLVGTGANVLTF
v_call: TRBV25-1; j_call: TRBJ1-5; d_call: -; clone_size: -; cdr3_nt: TGTGCCAGCAGTGATGGGGGGGCCAAACAGCCCCAGCATTTT; cdr3_aa: CASSDGGAKQPQHF